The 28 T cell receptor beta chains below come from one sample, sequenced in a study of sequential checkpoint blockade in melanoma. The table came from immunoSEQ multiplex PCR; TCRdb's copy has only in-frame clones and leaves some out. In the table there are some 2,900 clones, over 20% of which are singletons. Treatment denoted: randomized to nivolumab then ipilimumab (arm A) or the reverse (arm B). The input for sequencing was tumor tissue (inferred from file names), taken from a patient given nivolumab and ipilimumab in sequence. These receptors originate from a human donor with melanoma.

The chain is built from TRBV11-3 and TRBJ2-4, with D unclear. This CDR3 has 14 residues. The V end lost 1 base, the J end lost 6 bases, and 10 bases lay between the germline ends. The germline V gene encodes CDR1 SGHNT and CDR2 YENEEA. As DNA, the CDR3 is TGTGCCAGCAGCTTAGTGTTGGTCAGAAACATTCAGTACTTC. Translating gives CASSLVLVRNIQYF.

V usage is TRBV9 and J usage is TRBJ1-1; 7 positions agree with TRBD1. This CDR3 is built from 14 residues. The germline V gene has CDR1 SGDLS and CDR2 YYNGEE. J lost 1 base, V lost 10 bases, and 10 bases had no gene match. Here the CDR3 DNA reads TGTGCCCGGCAATGGACAGGAGGGAACACTGAAGCTTTCTTT. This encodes CARQWTGGNTEAFF. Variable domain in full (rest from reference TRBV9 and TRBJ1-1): DSGVTQTPKHLITATGQRVTLRCSPRSGDLSVYWYQQSLDQGLQFLIQYYNGEERAKGNILERFSAQQFPDLHSELNLSSLELGDSALYFCARQWTGGNTEAFFGQGTRLTVV.

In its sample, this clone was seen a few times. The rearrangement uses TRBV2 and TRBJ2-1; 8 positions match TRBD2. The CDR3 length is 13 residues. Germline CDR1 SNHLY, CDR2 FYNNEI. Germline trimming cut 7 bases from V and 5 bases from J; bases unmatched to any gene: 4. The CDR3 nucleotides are TGTGCCAGCACCGGGGGGGACAACAATGAGCAGTTCTTC. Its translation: CASTGGDNNEQFF.

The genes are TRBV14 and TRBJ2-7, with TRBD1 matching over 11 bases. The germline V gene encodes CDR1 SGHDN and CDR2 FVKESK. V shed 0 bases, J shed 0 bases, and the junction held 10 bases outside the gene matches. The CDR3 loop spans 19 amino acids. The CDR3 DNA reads TGTGCCAGCAGCCAAGATTTATCTGGACAGGGGGCGAACTCCTACGAGCAGTACTTC. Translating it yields CASSQDLSGQGANSYEQYF.

This chain's CDR3 is CASSSLDGPTEAFF. CDR3 in DNA: TGCGCCAGCAGCTCTTTGGACGGTCCCACTGAAGCTTTCTTT. The chain joins TRBV5-1 to TRBJ1-1; D is unresolved. In germline, CDR1 is SGHRS, CDR2 YFSETQ. The CDR3 runs to 14 residues. The germline V and J ends were trimmed by 3 bases and 4 bases, with 13 bases remaining between them.

The CDR3 bases are TGTGCCAGCAGTGAAGCGGGGGGGCGCTACAATGAGCAGTTCTTC. It codes for CASSEAGGRYNEQFF. The rearrangement uses TRBV6-1 and TRBJ2-1; TRBD2 is a possible D gene (7 bases). V was shortened by 0 bases and J by 3 bases, with 9 bases between the two germline ends. CDR1 and CDR2 (germline): MNHNS, SASEGT. This CDR3 region has 15 residues.

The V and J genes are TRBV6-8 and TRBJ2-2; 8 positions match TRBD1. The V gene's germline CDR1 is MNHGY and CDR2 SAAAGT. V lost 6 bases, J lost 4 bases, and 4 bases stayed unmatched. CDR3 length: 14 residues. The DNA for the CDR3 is TGTGCCAGCAGAATGGACAGGGTCACCGGGGAGCTGTTTTTT. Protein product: CASRMDRVTGELFF.

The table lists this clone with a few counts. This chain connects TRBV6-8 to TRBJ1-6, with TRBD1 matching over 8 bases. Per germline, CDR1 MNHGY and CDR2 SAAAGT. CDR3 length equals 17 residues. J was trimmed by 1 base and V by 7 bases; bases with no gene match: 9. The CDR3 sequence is CASIRRQGMSYNSPLHF. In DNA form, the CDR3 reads TGTGCCAGCATCCGAAGACAGGGGATGTCCTATAATTCACCCCTCCACTTT.

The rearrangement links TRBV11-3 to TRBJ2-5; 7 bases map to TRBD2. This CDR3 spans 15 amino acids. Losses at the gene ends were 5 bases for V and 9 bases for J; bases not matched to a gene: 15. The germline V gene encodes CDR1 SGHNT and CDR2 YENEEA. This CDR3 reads CASSRSGSLKTAQYF. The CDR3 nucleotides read TGTGCCAGCAGCCGTAGCGGGTCCCTCAAGACGGCCCAGTACTTC.

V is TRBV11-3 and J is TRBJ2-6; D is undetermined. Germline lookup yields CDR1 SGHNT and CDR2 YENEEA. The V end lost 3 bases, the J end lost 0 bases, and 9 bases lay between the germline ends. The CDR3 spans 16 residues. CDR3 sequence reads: CASSLAQSSGANVLTF. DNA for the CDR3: TGTGCCAGCAGCTTGGCGCAGAGCTCTGGGGCCAACGTCCTGACTTTC.

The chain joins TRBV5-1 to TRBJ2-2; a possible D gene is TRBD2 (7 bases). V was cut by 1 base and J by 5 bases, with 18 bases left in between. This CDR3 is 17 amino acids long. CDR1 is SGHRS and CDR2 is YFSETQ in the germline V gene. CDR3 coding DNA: TGCGCCAGCAGCTTGTTCGTGGGCGGGGGACAAACCGGGGAGCTGTTTTTT. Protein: CASSLFVGGGQTGELFF. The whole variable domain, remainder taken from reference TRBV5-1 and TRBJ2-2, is KAGVTQTPRYLIKTRGQQVTLSCSPISGHRSVSWYQQTPGQGLQFLFEYFSETQRNKGNFPGRFSGRQFSNSRSEMNVSTLELGDSALYLCASSLFVGGGQTGELFFGEGSRLTVL.

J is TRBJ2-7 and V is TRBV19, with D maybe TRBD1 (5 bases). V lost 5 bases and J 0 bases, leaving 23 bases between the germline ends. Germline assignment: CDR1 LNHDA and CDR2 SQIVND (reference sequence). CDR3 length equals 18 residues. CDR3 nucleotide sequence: TGTGCCAGTAGTCCCCCCCAGGACGGACAAATATTCTCCTACGAGCAGTACTTC. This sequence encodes CASSPPQDGQIFSYEQYF. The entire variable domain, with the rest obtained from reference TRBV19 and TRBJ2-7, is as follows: DGGITQSPKYLFRKEGQNVTLSCEQNLNHDAMYWYRQDPGQGLRLIYYSQIVNDFQKGDIAEGYSVSREKKESFPLTVTSAQKNPTAFYLCASSPPQDGQIFSYEQYFGPGTRLTVT.

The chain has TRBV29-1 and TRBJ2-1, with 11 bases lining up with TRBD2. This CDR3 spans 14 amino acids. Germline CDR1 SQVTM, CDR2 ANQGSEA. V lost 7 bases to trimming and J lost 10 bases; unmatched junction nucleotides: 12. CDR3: CSGTSGGQSGEQFF. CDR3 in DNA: TGCAGCGGTACTAGCGGGGGACAATCTGGGGAGCAGTTCTTC.

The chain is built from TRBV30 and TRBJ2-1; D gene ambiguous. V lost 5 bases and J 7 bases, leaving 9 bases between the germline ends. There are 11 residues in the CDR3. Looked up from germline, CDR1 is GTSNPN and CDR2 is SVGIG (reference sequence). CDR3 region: CAWGEWNEQFF. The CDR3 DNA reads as TGTGCCTGGGGGGAATGGAATGAGCAGTTCTTC.

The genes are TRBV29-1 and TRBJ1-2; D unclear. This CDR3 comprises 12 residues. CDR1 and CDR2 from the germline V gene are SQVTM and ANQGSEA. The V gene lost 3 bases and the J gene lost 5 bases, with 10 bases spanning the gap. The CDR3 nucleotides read TGCAGCGTTGAGGCAAACTCTTATGGCTACACCTTC. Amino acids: CSVEANSYGYTF.

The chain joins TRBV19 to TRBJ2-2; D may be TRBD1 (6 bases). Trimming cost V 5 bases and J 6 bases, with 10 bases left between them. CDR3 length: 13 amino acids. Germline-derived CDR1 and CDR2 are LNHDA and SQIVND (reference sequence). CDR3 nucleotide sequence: TGTGCCAGTAGTTACAGGGTTGCCGGGGAGCTGTTTTTT. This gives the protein CASSYRVAGELFF.

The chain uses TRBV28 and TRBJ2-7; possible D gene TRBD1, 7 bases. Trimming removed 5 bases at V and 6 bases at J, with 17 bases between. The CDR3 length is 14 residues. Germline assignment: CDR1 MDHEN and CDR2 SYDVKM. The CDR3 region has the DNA TGTGCCAGCAGTGGCGGCGGGACAGTTCTCGAGCAGTACTTC. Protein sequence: CASSGGGTVLEQYF.

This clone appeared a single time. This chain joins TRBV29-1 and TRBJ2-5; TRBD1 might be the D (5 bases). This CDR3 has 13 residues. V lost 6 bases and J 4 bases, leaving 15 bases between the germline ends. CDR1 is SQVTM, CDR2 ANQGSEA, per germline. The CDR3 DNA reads TGCAGCGTGGACACACCCTGGGGAGAGACCCAGTACTTC. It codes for CSVDTPWGETQYF.

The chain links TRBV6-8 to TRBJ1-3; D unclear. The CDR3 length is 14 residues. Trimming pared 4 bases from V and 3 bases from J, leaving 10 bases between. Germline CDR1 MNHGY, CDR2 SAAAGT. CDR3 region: CASSSPASGNTIYF. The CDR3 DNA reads TGTGCCAGCAGTTCCCCGGCCAGTGGAAACACCATATATTTT.

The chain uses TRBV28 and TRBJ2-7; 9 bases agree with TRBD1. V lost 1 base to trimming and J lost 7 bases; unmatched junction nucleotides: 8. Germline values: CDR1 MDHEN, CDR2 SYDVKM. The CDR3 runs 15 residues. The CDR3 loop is CASSLSDRGKGEQYF. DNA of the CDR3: TGTGCCAGCAGTTTATCGGACAGGGGTAAAGGAGAGCAGTACTTC.

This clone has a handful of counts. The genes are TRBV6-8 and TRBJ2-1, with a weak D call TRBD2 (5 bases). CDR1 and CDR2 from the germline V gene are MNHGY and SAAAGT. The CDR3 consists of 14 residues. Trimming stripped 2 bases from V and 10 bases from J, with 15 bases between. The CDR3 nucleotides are TGTGCCAGCAGTTACCCGGGATGGGTGGTGGAGCAGTTCTTC. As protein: CASSYPGWVVEQFF.

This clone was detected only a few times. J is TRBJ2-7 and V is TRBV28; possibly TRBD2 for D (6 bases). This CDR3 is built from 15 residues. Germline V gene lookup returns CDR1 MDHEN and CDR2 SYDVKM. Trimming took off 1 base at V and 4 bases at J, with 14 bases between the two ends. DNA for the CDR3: TGTGCCAGCAGTTTATACGGGGGAGCGAGGTACGAGCAGTACTTC. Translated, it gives CASSLYGGARYEQYF.

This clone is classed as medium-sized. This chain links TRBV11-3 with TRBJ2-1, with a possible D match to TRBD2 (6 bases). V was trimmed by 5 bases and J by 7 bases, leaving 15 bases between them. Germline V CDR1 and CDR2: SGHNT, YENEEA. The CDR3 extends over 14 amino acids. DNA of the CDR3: TGTGCCAGCAGCCCCGGACCGGAGGGGAATGAGCAGTTCTTC. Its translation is CASSPGPEGNEQFF.

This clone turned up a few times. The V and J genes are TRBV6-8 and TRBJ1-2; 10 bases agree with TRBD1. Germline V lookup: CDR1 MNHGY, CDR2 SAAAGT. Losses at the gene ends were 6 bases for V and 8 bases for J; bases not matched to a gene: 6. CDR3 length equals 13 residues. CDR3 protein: CASRDRGNRGYTF. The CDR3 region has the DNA TGTGCCAGCAGGGACAGGGGGAATCGGGGCTACACCTTC.

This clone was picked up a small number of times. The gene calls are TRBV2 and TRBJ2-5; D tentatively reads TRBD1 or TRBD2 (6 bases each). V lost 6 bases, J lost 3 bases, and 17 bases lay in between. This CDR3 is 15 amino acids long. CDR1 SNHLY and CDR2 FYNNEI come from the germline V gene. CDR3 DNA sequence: TGTGCCAGCAGCGTGGGCGGGACACGCGAAGAGACCCAGTACTTC. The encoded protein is CASSVGGTREETQYF.

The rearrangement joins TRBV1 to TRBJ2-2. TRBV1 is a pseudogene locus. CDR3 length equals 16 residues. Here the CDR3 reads CASSQDSGARGGELFF. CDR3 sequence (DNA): TGCGCCAGCAGCCAAGATTCGGGGGCGCGAGGTGGGGAGCTGTTTTTT.

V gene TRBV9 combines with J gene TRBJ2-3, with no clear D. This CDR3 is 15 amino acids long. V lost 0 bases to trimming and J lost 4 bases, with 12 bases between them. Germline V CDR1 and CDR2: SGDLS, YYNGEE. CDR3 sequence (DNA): TGTGCCAGCAGCGTAGGGTCCCACGGAGCAGATACGCAGTATTTT. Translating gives CASSVGSHGADTQYF. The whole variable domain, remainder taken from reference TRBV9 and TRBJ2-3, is DSGVTQTPKHLITATGQRVTLRCSPRSGDLSVYWYQQSLDQGLQFLIQYYNGEERAKGNILERFSAQQFPDLHSELNLSSLELGDSALYFCASSVGSHGADTQYFGPGTRLTVL.

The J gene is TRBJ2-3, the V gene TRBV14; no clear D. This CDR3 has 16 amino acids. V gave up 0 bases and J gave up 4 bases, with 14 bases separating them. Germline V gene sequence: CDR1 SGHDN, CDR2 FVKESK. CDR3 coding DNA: TGTGCCAGCAGCCAAGAGGGTATTTTAGGGTCAGATACGCAGTATTTT. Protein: CASSQEGILGSDTQYF.